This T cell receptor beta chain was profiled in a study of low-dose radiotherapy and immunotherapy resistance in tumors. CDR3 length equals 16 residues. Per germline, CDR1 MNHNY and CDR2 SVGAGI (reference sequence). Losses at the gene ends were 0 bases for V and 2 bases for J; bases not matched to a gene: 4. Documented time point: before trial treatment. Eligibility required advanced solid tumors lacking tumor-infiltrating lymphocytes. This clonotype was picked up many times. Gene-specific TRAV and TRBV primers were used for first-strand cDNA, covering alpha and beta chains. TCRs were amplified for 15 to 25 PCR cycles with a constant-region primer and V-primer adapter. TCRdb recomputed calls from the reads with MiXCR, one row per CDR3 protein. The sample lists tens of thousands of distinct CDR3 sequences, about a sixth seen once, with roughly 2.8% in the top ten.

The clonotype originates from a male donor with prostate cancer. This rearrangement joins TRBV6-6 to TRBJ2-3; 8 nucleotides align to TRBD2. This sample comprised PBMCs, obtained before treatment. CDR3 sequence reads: CASSYSTAGDTDTQYF. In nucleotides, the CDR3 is TGTGCCAGCAGTTACTCGACAGCGGGAGACACAGATACGCAGTATTTT.